Sequencing of this T cell receptor beta chain was carried out in a study of cytomegalovirus exposure and HLA in healthy donors. Background on the study: A prior study identified 120 million or so unique TCR beta sequences from roughly 170 million T cells.

This clone was seen only a few times. The V end lost 1 base, the J end lost 3 bases, and 15 bases lay between the germline ends. Germline CDR1 and CDR2: LGHNA and YNFKEQ. The CDR3 sequence is 16 residues long. Both 60 Vbeta primers and 13 Jbeta primers went into the PCR. TCRdb's copy holds only in-frame clones and misses some; the assay was immunoSEQ multiplex PCR. The sample has 210,000 or so clones, 83% seen once. This clonotype originated in a girl aged 10 to 17 in good health and CMV-seronegative. V is TRBV4-2 and J is TRBJ1-1; tentatively, D is TRBD1 (6 bases). The material sequenced was PBMCs. CDR3: CASSQVGGGVDTEAFF. The CDR3 coding sequence is TGTGCCAGCAGCCAAGTGGGGGGGGGCGTGGACACTGAAGCTTTCTTT.